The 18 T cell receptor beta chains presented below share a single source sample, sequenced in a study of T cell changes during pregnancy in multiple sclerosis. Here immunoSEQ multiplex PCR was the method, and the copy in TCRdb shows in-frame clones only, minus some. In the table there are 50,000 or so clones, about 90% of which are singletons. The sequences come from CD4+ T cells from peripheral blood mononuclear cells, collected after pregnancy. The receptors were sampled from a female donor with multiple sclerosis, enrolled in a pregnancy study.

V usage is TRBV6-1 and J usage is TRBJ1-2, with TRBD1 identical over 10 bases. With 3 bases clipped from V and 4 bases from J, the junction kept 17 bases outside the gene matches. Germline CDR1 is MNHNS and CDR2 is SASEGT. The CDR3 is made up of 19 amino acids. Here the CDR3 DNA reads TGTGCCAGCAGTGAGAGGGTCCCCGGGACAGGGGATTTTGGCTATGGCTACACCTTC. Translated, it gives CASSERVPGTGDFGYGYTF.

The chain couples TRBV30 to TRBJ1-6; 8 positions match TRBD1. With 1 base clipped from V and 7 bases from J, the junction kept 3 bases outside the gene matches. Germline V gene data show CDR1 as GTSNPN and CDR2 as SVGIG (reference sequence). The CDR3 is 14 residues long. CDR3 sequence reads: CAWSAGQGNSPLHF. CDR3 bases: TGTGCCTGGAGTGCTGGACAGGGAAATTCACCCCTCCACTTT.

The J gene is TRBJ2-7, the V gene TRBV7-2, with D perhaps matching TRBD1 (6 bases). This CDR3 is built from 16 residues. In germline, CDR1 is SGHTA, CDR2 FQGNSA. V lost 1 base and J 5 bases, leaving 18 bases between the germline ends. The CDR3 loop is CASSLVWAGATDEQYF. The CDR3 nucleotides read TGTGCCAGCAGCTTAGTATGGGCAGGGGCGACAGACGAGCAGTACTTC. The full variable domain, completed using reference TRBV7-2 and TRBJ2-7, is GAGVSQSPSNKVTEKGKDVELRCDPISGHTALYWYRQSLGQGLEFLIYFQGNSAPDKSGLPSDRFSAERTGGSVSTLTIQRTQQEDSAVYLCASSLVWAGATDEQYFGPGTRLTVT.

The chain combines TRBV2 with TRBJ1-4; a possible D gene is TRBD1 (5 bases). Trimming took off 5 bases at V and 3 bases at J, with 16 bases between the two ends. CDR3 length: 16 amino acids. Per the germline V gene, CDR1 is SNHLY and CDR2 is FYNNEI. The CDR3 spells CASSQDRTTSNEKLFF. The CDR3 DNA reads TGTGCCAGCAGTCAAGACAGAACCACCTCTAATGAAAAACTGTTTTTT.

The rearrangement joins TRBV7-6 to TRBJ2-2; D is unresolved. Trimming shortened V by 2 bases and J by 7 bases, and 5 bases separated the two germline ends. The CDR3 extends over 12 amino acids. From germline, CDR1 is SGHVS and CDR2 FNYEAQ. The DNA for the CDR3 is TGTGCCAGCAGCTTATCTTACGGGGAGCTGTTTTTT. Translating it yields CASSLSYGELFF.

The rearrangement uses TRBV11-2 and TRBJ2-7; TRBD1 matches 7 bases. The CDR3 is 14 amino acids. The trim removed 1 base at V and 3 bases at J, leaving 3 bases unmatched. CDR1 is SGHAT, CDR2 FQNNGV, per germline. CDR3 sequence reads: CASSLVAGGYEQYF. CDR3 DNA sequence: TGTGCCAGCAGCTTAGTTGCAGGGGGCTACGAGCAGTACTTC.

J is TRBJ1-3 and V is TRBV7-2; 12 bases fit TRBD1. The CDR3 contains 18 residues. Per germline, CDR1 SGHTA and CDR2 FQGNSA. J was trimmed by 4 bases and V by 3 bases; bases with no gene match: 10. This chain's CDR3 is CASSFAPGQGAQGNTIYF. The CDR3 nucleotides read TGTGCCAGCAGCTTCGCGCCGGGACAGGGGGCGCAAGGAAACACCATATATTTT.

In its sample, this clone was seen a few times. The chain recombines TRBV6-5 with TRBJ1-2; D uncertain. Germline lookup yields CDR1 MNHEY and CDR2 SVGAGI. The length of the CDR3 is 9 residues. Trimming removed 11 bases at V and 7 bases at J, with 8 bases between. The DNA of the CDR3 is TGTGCCTCTTCCGGTGGCTACACCTTC. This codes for CASSGGYTF.

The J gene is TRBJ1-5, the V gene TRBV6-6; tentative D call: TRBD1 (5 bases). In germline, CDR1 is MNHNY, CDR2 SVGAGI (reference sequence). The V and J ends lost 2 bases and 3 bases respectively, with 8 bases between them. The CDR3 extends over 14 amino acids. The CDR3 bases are TGTGCCAGCAGTTACGGGGGGTCCAATCAGCCCCAGCATTTT. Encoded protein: CASSYGGSNQPQHF.

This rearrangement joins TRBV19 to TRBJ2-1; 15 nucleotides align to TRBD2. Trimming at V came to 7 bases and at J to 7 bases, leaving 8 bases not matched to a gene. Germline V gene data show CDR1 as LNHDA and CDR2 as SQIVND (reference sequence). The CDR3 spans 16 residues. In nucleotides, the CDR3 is TGTGCCAGTAATGTGGGACTAGCGGGAGGTGGTAATGAGCAGTTCTTC. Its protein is CASNVGLAGGGNEQFF. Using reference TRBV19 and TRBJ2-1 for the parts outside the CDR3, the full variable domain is DGGITQSPKYLFRKEGQNVTLSCEQNLNHDAMYWYRQDPGQGLRLIYYSQIVNDFQKGDIAEGYSVSREKKESFPLTVTSAQKNPTAFYLCASNVGLAGGGNEQFFGPGTRLTVL.

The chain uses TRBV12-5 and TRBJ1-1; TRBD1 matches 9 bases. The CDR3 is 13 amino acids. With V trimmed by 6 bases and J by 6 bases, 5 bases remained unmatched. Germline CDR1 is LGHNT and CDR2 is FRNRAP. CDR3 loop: CASGTGGSPEAFF. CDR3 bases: TGTGCTAGTGGAACAGGGGGCTCCCCTGAAGCTTTCTTT.

CDR3 sequence: CASSLVGGTYEQYF. In nucleotides, the CDR3 is TGTGCCAGCAGCTTAGTTGGCGGGACCTACGAGCAGTACTTC. The V and J genes are TRBV11-2 and TRBJ2-7; a possible D gene is TRBD2 (6 bases). The CDR3 is made up of 14 amino acids. The V gene's germline CDR1 is SGHAT and CDR2 FQNNGV. V lost 1 base to trimming and J lost 2 bases, with 9 bases between them.

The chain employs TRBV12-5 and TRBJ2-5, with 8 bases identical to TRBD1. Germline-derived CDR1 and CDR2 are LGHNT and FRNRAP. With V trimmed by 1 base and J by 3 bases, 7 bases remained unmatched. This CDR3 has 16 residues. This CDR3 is CASGLGTGSWEETQYF. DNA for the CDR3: TGTGCTAGTGGTTTGGGGACAGGGTCATGGGAAGAGACCCAGTACTTC. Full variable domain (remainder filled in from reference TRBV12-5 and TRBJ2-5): DARVTQTPRHKVTEMGQEVTMRCQPILGHNTVFWYRQTMMQGLELLAYFRNRAPLDDSGMPKDRFSAEMPDATLATLKIQPSEPRDSAVYFCASGLGTGSWEETQYFGPGTRLLVL.

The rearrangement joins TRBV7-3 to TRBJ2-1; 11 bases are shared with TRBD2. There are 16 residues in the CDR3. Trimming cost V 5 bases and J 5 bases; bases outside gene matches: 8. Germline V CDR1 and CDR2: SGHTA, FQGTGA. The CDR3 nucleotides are TGTGCCAGCAGCGTAAACCCACTAGCGGGAGACAATGAGCAGTTCTTC. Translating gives CASSVNPLAGDNEQFF.

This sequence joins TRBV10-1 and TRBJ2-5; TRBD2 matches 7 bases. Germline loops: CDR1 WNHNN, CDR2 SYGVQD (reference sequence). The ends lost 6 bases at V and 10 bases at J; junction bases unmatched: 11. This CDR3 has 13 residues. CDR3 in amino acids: CASRALAPPYQYF. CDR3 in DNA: TGCGCCAGCAGGGCACTAGCGCCCCCCTACCAGTACTTC.

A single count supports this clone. CDR3 in amino acids: CAVRGYANTGELFF. As DNA, the CDR3 is TGTGCCGTTAGGGGCTATGCGAACACCGGGGAGCTGTTTTTT. The gene calls are TRBV15 and TRBJ2-2; tentative D call: TRBD1 (5 bases). Germline CDR1 reads LNHNV; CDR2 reads YYDKDF (reference sequence). The CDR3 spans 14 residues. Trimming removed 11 bases from V and 0 bases from J, with 13 bases in between. The full variable domain, completed using reference TRBV15 and TRBJ2-2, is DAMVIQNPRYQVTQFGKPVTLSCSQTLNHNVMYWYQQKSSQAPKLLFHYYDKDFNNEADTPDNFQSRRPNTSFCFLDIRSPGLGDTAMYLCAVRGYANTGELFFGEGSRLTVL.

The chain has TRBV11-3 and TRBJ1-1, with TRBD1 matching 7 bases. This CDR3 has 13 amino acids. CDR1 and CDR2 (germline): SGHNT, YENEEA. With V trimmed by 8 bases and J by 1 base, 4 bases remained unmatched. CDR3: CASGRQGNTEAFF. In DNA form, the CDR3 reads TGTGCCAGCGGACGACAGGGGAACACTGAAGCTTTCTTT.

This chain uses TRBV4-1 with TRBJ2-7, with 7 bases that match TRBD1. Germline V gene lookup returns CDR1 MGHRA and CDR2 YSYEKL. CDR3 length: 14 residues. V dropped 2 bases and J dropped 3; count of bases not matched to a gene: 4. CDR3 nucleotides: TGCGCCAGCAGCCAATCGGGACAGTTCTACGAGCAGTACTTC. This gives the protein CASSQSGQFYEQYF.